The source of this TCR beta chain is a study of memory CD4+ T cells and cytomegalovirus serostatus. Study-level findings and limits: CD4+ memory repertoires contained about two fifths of the 164 reported CMV TCRbeta sequences.

Libraries were prepared by immunoSEQ multiplex PCR; TCRdb keeps only in-frame clonotypes and omits some of them. The repertoire includes 50,000 to 75,000 clones, 75% to 85% of them detected once, and about 0.8% sits in the top ten. The sort gate was single viable CD3+CD4+CD8-CD45RO+ cells for memory CD4+ T cells. Total CD4+ T cells were enriched by CD4 positive selection. V lost 3 bases to trimming and J lost 0 bases, with 11 bases between them. The CDR3 spans 15 residues. Per germline, CDR1 MDHEN and CDR2 SYDVKM. Points on this clone: Its matching antigen is unknown.

This clonotype originated in an adult in good health and CMV-seronegative. The sequencing input was memory CD4+ T cells from blood. The V call is TRBV28, the J call TRBJ2-5; a possible D gene is TRBD1 (5 bases). CDR3 nucleotide sequence: TGTGCCAGCAGTTTCGGCAGGGCGTACCAAGAGACCCAGTACTTC. This codes for CASSFGRAYQETQYF.